The rows below give T cell receptor beta chains drawn from one sample of a study of blood T cell repertoires in COVID-19. Repertoires were generated with immunoSEQ multiplex PCR, while TCRdb's copy carries only in-frame clones and drops some. The table has hundreds of thousands of clones, more than 80% seen once. Input material: PBMCs or T cells enriched from blood (not recorded which). Receptors were obtained from a man between 18 and 35 years old who had recovered from COVID-19. Each CDR3 is given with its conserved first and last residue. The D gene is left open where the match is weak. The size entry is marked missing in some rows and otherwise reads once, few, many or a size class.

len	abundance	v_gene	j_gene	d_gene	CDR3aa	CDR3nt
17	once	TRBV14	TRBJ1-4	NA	CASSQGKSGATNEKLFF	TGTGCCAGCAGCCAAGGGAAGTCGGGTGCAACTAATGAAAAACTGTTTTTT
16	NA	TRBV21-1	TRBJ2-7	NA	CASLPWDRGRWYEQYF	TGTGCCAGTTTACCTTGGGACAGGGGGCGTTGGTACGAGCAGTACTTC
15	NA	TRBV5-6	TRBJ1-2	NA	CASSLARDTNYGYTF	TGTGCCAGCAGCTTGGCCCGGGATACTAACTATGGCTACACCTTC
15	NA	TRBV18	TRBJ2-7	NA	CASSPGTPAHYEQYF	TGTGCCAGCTCACCTGGGACTCCGGCCCACTACGAGCAGTACTTC
16	NA	TRBV7-9	TRBJ2-7	NA	CASSLVGRQVGYEQYF	TGTGCCAGCAGCTTAGTAGGTAGACAGGTGGGCTACGAGCAGTACTTC
14	NA	TRBV18	TRBJ2-7	NA	CASSPGSLRHEQYF	TGTGCCAGCTCACCCGGGTCCCTCCGGCACGAGCAGTACTTC
19	NA	TRBV18	TRBJ2-1	NA	CASSPDGHQQRLSYNEQFF	TGTGCCAGCTCACCTGACGGACACCAACAGAGATTATCTTACAATGAGCAGTTCTTC
16	NA	TRBV18	TRBJ2-2	NA	CASSPRGLGSTGELFF	TGTGCCAGCTCACCACGGGGCCTGGGCAGCACCGGGGAGCTGTTTTTT
14	NA	TRBV7-9	TRBJ2-7	NA	CASSPTVASYEQYF	TGTGCCAGCAGCCCGACAGTTGCGTCCTACGAGCAGTACTTC
12	NA	TRBV2	TRBJ2-1	NA	CASRLTNTNQFF	TGTGCCAGCAGGCTGACAAATACAAACCAGTTCTTC
16	NA	TRBV11-2	TRBJ2-1	TRBD2	CASSLAPAGHYNEQFF	TGTGCCAGCAGCTTAGCCCCAGCGGGGCACTACAATGAGCAGTTCTTC
14	NA	TRBV2	TRBJ1-5	NA	CASSELASGQPQHF	TGTGCCAGCAGTGAATTGGCCAGCGGGCAGCCCCAGCATTTT
13	NA	TRBV14	TRBJ1-1	NA	CASSQDRNTEAFF	TGTGCCAGCAGCCAGGACAGAAACACTGAAGCTTTCTTT
14	NA	TRBV19	TRBJ1-6	NA	CASTSGIPNSPLHF	TGTGCCAGTACTTCCGGGATTCCTAATTCACCCCTCCACTTT
13	NA	TRBV5-6	TRBJ2-5	TRBD1	CASSSGGRETQYF	TGTGCCAGCAGCTCAGGGGGCCGGGAGACCCAGTACTTC
15	NA	TRBV11-2	TRBJ1-5	TRBD1	CASSVGQGGNQPQHF	TGTGCCAGCAGCGTAGGACAGGGCGGCAATCAGCCCCAGCATTTT
14	once	TRBV3-1/TRBV3-2	TRBJ2-1	NA	CASSQVIDSNEQFF	TGTGCCAGCAGCCAAGTCATCGACAGCAATGAGCAGTTCTTC
11	NA	TRBV6-1	TRBJ1-1	NA	CASSEDKKAFF	TGTGCCAGCAGTGAGGACAAGAAAGCTTTCTTT
13	NA	TRBV7-3	TRBJ2-2	NA	CASSLEAPGELFF	TGTGCCAGCAGCTTAGAAGCTCCCGGGGAGCTGTTTTTT
14	NA	TRBV7-2	TRBJ1-3	NA	CASSLGGPGNTIYF	TGTGCCAGCAGCTTAGGTGGCCCTGGAAACACCATATATTTT
16	NA	TRBV4-3	TRBJ2-1	TRBD2	CASSQALAGTYNEQFF	TGCGCCAGCAGCCAAGCGCTAGCGGGAACTTACAATGAGCAGTTCTTC
16	NA	TRBV5-6	TRBJ1-1	NA	CASSFRQRGISTEAFF	TGTGCCAGCAGCTTCCGACAGAGGGGGATCTCAACTGAAGCTTTCTTT
14	once	TRBV2	TRBJ1-5	TRBD1	CASRETGSNQPQHF	TGTGCCAGCAGGGAGACAGGGAGTAATCAGCCCCAGCATTTT
16	NA	TRBV11-2	TRBJ2-5	TRBD1	CASSSAQGAQLGTQYF	TGTGCCAGCAGCTCGGCACAGGGGGCTCAATTGGGGACCCAGTACTTC
14	NA	TRBV27	TRBJ2-7	NA	CASSFSGGTYEQYF	TGTGCCAGCAGTTTTTCAGGGGGGACCTACGAGCAGTACTTC
16	NA	TRBV28	TRBJ2-2	TRBD1	CASSLWGQGSTGELFF	TGTGCCAGCAGTTTATGGGGACAGGGGAGCACCGGGGAGCTGTTTTTT
16	NA	TRBV11-2	TRBJ2-1	TRBD2	CASSLVRGSSYNEQFF	TGTGCCAGCAGCTTAGTTCGCGGGAGCTCCTACAATGAGCAGTTCTTC
17	few	TRBV6-2/TRBV6-3	TRBJ2-5	TRBD2	CASSSPLLAGAQETQYF	TGTGCCAGCAGCTCCCCTCTACTAGCGGGGGCCCAAGAGACCCAGTACTTC
12	NA	TRBV19	TRBJ1-6	TRBD1	CATSGTGSPLHF	TGTGCCACGTCCGGGACAGGGTCACCCCTCCACTTT
13	NA	TRBV2	TRBJ1-5	NA	CASSQYSNQPQHF	TGTGCCAGCAGCCAGTATAGCAATCAGCCCCAGCATTTT
15	NA	TRBV28	TRBJ1-6	NA	CASSFQGTYISPLHF	TGTGCCAGCAGTTTTCAGGGGACATACATTTCACCCCTCCACTTT
16	NA	TRBV4-2	TRBJ1-5	TRBD1	CASSQDGTGGNQPQHF	TGTGCCAGCAGCCAAGACGGGACAGGGGGAAATCAGCCCCAGCATTTT
15	NA	TRBV10-3	TRBJ1-2	TRBD1	CAISLQGVSNYGYTF	TGTGCCATCAGCCTTCAGGGGGTTTCTAACTATGGCTACACCTTC
14	NA	TRBV19	TRBJ2-1	NA	CASSIGSGVYEQFF	TGTGCCAGTAGTATAGGTTCGGGAGTATATGAGCAGTTCTTC